Presented here are 16 T cell receptor beta chains from one specimen sequenced in a study of blood T cell repertoires in COVID-19. TCRdb's table, derived via immunoSEQ multiplex PCR, lists solely in-frame clones and lacks some. Here the sample spans under 200,000 clones, around 74% being singletons. Specimen: peripheral blood. The receptors were gathered from a man between 65 and 85 years old with acute or convalescent COVID-19.

For this clone: This sample also contains other DNA sequences that code for the same CDR3. V gene TRBV5-1 combines with J gene TRBJ1-2, with 8 bases aligning to TRBD1. CDR3 size: 14 residues. With 2 bases clipped from V and 4 bases from J, the junction kept 4 bases outside the gene matches. Germline loops: CDR1 SGHRS, CDR2 YFSETQ. The CDR3 nucleotides read TGCGCCAGCAGCTTAGACAGGGGACTCTATGGCTACACCTTC. Protein sequence: CASSLDRGLYGYTF.

V gene TRBV5-4 combines with J gene TRBJ2-5; 7 nucleotides agree with TRBD2. The V segment lost 4 bases and the J segment 2 bases; nucleotides outside the gene matches: 5. This CDR3 contains 14 residues. From germline, CDR1 is SGHNT and CDR2 YYREEE (reference sequence). CDR3 nucleotide sequence: TGTGCCAGCAGCCCCGGGGGGAAACAAGAGACCCAGTACTTC. It encodes CASSPGGKQETQYF.

The V gene is TRBV5-1, the J gene TRBJ2-7, with 9 bases aligning to TRBD1. This CDR3 has 15 amino acids. CDR1 is SGHRS and CDR2 is YFSETQ in the germline V gene. Trimming at V came to 4 bases and at J to 2 bases, leaving 7 bases not matched to a gene. CDR3 loop: CASSLEQGAAYEQYF. DNA for the CDR3: TGCGCCAGCAGCCTCGAACAGGGGGCGGCCTACGAGCAGTACTTC. Supplemented by reference TRBV5-1 and TRBJ2-7, the full variable domain reads KAGVTQTPRYLIKTRGQQVTLSCSPISGHRSVSWYQQTPGQGLQFLFEYFSETQRNKGNFPGRFSGRQFSNSRSEMNVSTLELGDSALYLCASSLEQGAAYEQYFGPGTRLTVT.

This clone was counted at least ten times. The rearrangement links TRBV10-3 to TRBJ2-2; the D gene is possibly TRBD2 (6 bases). There are 16 residues in the CDR3. V gave up 1 base and J gave up 3 bases, with 12 bases separating them. CDR1 and CDR2 (germline): ENHRY, SYGVKD. The CDR3 spells CAISEFGGADTGELFF. In DNA form, the CDR3 reads TGTGCCATCAGTGAGTTTGGAGGGGCCGACACCGGGGAGCTGTTTTTT.

The rearrangement joins TRBV3-1 (or the pseudogene TRBV3-2) to TRBJ1-6; 7 nucleotides agree with TRBD1. CDR1 and CDR2 from the germline V gene are LGHDT and YNNKEL (reference sequence). Losses at the gene ends were 0 bases for V and 9 bases for J; bases not matched to a gene: 11. CDR3 length equals 17 residues. DNA of the CDR3: TGTGCCAGCAGCCAAGATAGGCAGGGGGGTTTTGGTTCACCCCTCCACTTT. Residues: CASSQDRQGGFGSPLHF.

V is TRBV11-2 and J is TRBJ2-1; TRBD1 aligns across 10 bases. CDR3 size: 16 residues. Germline V gene data show CDR1 as SGHAT and CDR2 as FQNNGV. The V and J ends lost 1 base and 14 bases, in that order; junction bases with no gene match: 14. CDR3: CASSLGSFAVGQGKFF. DNA of the CDR3: TGTGCCAGCAGCTTAGGCTCGTTCGCTGTGGGACAGGGGAAGTTCTTC.

V usage is TRBV11-2 and J usage is TRBJ1-2; TRBD1 matches 10 bases. This CDR3 contains 14 residues. V trimming: 3 bases; J trimming: 8 bases; junction bases outside the gene matches: 6. Looked up from germline, CDR1 is SGHAT and CDR2 is FQNNGV. In DNA, the CDR3 is TGTGCCAGCAGCTTGGGGGGACAGGGGATCGGCTACACCTTC. It is translated as CASSLGGQGIGYTF.

The chain joins TRBV15 to TRBJ2-1; TRBD2 matches 12 bases. Losses at the gene ends were 3 bases for V and 6 bases for J; bases not matched to a gene: 12. In germline, CDR1 is LNHNV, CDR2 YYDKDF (reference sequence). The CDR3 sequence is 18 residues long. The CDR3 DNA reads as TGTGCCACCAGCAGGGGGGCTAGCGGGAGGGCCGGTTTCAATGAGCAGTTCTTC. Residues: CATSRGASGRAGFNEQFF. Combining the CDR3 with reference TRBV15 and TRBJ2-1 gives the whole variable domain DAMVIQNPRYQVTQFGKPVTLSCSQTLNHNVMYWYQQKSSQAPKLLFHYYDKDFNNEADTPDNFQSRRPNTSFCFLDIRSPGLGDTAMYLCATSRGASGRAGFNEQFFGPGTRLTVL.

The chain couples TRBV24-1 to TRBJ1-1; 8 bases are a match to TRBD1. The germline V gene has CDR1 KGHDR and CDR2 SFDVKD. There are 16 residues in the CDR3. V shed 2 bases, J shed 5 bases, and the junction held 9 bases outside the gene matches. The CDR3 region is CATSDSSRGPGTEAFF. DNA for the CDR3: TGTGCCACCAGTGATTCAAGCAGGGGGCCGGGGACTGAAGCTTTCTTT.

This rearrangement joins TRBV6-5 to TRBJ1-2; 7 bases line up with TRBD1. This CDR3 is 15 amino acids long. J was trimmed by 8 bases and V by 0 bases; bases with no gene match: 9. CDR1 MNHEY and CDR2 SVGAGI come from the germline V gene. CDR3 DNA sequence: TGTGCCAGCAGTTACTCGCCAGGGGGAAATGAGGGCTACACCTTC. It specifies CASSYSPGGNEGYTF.

The gene calls are TRBV6-2 or TRBV6-3 and TRBJ1-2; D ambiguous. Germline V gives CDR1 MNHEY, CDR2 SVGEGT. This CDR3 has 14 amino acids. Trimming cost V 0 bases and J 4 bases, with 9 bases left between them. CDR3 sequence: CASSYSMSGYGYTF. The CDR3, as DNA: TGTGCCAGCAGTTACTCGATGTCGGGCTATGGCTACACCTTC.

The sample holds a few counts of this clone. The sample holds other DNA sequences that translate to the same CDR3. The V and J genes are TRBV5-1 and TRBJ2-4; the match to TRBD2 covers 9 bases. The CDR3 runs 18 residues. CDR1 is SGHRS, CDR2 YFSETQ, per germline. Germline trimming cut 4 bases from V and 1 base from J; bases unmatched to any gene: 12. The CDR3 reads CASSLLAGGPGAKNIQYF. The CDR3 nucleotides are TGCGCCAGCAGCCTGCTTGCGGGGGGGCCTGGGGCCAAAAACATTCAGTACTTC.

The DNA of the CDR3 is TGCGCCACCCTCGCCCGGCAGGGTGAAAAACTGTTTTTT. This gives the protein CATLARQGEKLFF. The V and J genes are TRBV10-2 and TRBJ1-4, with a tentative D call TRBD1 (5 bases). Trimming cost V 10 bases and J 7 bases, with 16 bases left between them. Per the germline V gene, CDR1 is WSHSY and CDR2 is SAAADI. The CDR3 consists of 13 residues.

Of note for this clone: Other DNA sequences of this sample code for an identical CDR3. CDR3 in DNA: TGTGCCAGCAGTAGCGGGTCTGGAGAGACCCAGTACTTC. Residues: CASSSGSGETQYF. The chain has TRBV12-3 or TRBV12-4 and TRBJ2-5; a possible D gene is TRBD2 (6 bases). This CDR3 comprises 13 residues. With 5 bases removed from V and 4 bases from J, the gap between germline ends came to 11 bases.

The V gene is TRBV24-1, the J gene TRBJ2-1; 11 bases match TRBD2. The CDR3 contains 17 residues. V gave up 1 base and J gave up 8 bases; unmatched junction bases: 9. The germline V gene has CDR1 KGHDR and CDR2 SFDVKD. The CDR3 DNA is TGTGCCACCAGTGATTTACCCACTAGCGGGAGAACATATGAGCAGTTCTTC. Its protein is CATSDLPTSGRTYEQFF.

The genes are TRBV6-5 and TRBJ2-7; 12 nucleotides line up with TRBD1. There are 15 residues in the CDR3. Looked up from germline, CDR1 is MNHEY and CDR2 is SVGAGI. With 6 bases clipped from V and 4 bases from J, the junction kept 7 bases outside the gene matches. CDR3 bases: TGTGCCAGCAGGGACCGGGACAGGGGGCAATACGAGCAGTACTTC. Its translation: CASRDRDRGQYEQYF.